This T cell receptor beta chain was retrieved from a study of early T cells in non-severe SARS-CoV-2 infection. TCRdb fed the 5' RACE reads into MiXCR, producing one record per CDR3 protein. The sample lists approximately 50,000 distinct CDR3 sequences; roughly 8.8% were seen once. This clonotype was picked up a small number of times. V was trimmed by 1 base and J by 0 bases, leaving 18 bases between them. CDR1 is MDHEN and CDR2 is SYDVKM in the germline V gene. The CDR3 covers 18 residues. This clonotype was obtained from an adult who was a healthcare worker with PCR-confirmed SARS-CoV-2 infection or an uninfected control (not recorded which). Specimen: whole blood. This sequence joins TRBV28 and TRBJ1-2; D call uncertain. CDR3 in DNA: TGTGCCAGCAGTTTATCCCTGATAGGAAAAGAAGCTAACTATGGCTACACCTTC. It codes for CASSLSLIGKEANYGYTF.